This T cell receptor beta chain was sequenced during a study of identical twins. General study findings and limits: The more abundant beta clonotypes in cord blood had fewer insertions, and memory repertoires did not show this. Monozygotic twins shared more out-of-frame TCR alpha than recombination models predicted. The authors noted that invariant MAIT and iNKT cells could partly confound zero-insertion analyses.

With template switching, a universal primer site was added, and the cDNA carried unique molecular identifiers. A single record per CDR3 protein comes from TCRdb applying MiXCR to the 5' RACE reads. The sample has about 330,000 distinct CDR3 sequences; around an eighth are singletons. Germline loops: CDR1 MDHEN, CDR2 SYDVKM. V was shortened by 2 bases and J by 4 bases, with 21 bases between the two germline ends. The CDR3 totals 17 residues. Concerning this clonotype itself: Its antigen is unidentified.

These records were also assigned to another study, of yellow fever vaccine responses in identical twins.

The chain uses TRBV28 and TRBJ2-7, with D perhaps being TRBD1 or TRBD2 (5 bases each). The TCR comes from a woman between 18 and 29 years old in good health. Sequencing used CD8+ T cells sorted from blood. CDR3 sequence (DNA): TGTGCCAGCAGTTTACTCGGTGGGGGTTTAGCGAGGTACGAGCAGTACTTC. Translation gives CASSLLGGGLARYEQYF.